This TCR beta chain emerged from a study of blood T cell repertoires in COVID-19. Study-wide background: The United States, Italy and Spain provided the acute and convalescent COVID-19 samples. Sample material is recorded as cDNA or gDNA derived from T cells, B-cell-depleted T cells, or PBMCs.

Seattle cases were enrolled at active infection and followed longitudinally. Trimming took off 6 bases at V and 0 bases at J, with 8 bases between the two ends. The CDR3 covers 13 residues. Here immunoSEQ multiplex PCR was the method, and the copy in TCRdb shows in-frame clones only, minus some. In the table there are roughly 45,000 clones, 80% to 95% of which are singletons. This receptor was obtained from a man aged 55 to 70 with COVID-19, enrolled during active disease. The sample comprised peripheral blood. V usage is TRBV12-3 or TRBV12-4 and J usage is TRBJ1-2, with D unclear. The CDR3 sequence is CASRPGANYGYTF. The CDR3 coding sequence is TGTGCCAGCAGACCAGGCGCTAACTATGGCTACACCTTC.